A single sample gave rise to the 16 T cell receptor beta chains below, sequenced in a study of OX40 agonist ivuxolimab in advanced cancers. Profiled with immunoSEQ multiplex PCR; TCRdb holds only in-frame clones, not every one. Here the sample spans about 62,000 clones, 79% being singletons. The sequencing used CD4+ or CD8+ T cells sorted from blood, collected in a trial of the OX40 agonist ivuxolimab. The source of these receptors is an adult with an advanced solid tumor such as melanoma, head and neck, liver or kidney cancer.

Remarks on this clone: In the same sample, other DNA sequences code for this CDR3. For the CDR3, the DNA is TGTGCCAGTAGTTCGGGGTCGAACACCGGGGAGCTGTTTTTT. It specifies CASSSGSNTGELFF. The V gene is TRBV19, the J gene TRBJ2-2; D is perhaps TRBD2 (5 bases). V was cut by 5 bases and J by 0 bases, with 7 bases left in between. Germline CDR1 and CDR2: LNHDA and SQIVND (reference sequence). This CDR3 has 14 residues. The full variable domain, its missing parts supplied by reference TRBV19 and TRBJ2-2, is DGGITQSPKYLFRKEGQNVTLSCEQNLNHDAMYWYRQDPGQGLRLIYYSQIVNDFQKGDIAEGYSVSREKKESFPLTVTSAQKNPTAFYLCASSSGSNTGELFFGEGSRLTVL.

CDR3: CASSPSGLAGVYTQYF. The CDR3 nucleotides read TGTGCCAGCAGCCCATCCGGACTAGCGGGGGTTTATACGCAGTATTTT. The chain couples TRBV9 to TRBJ2-3, with 13 bases matching TRBD2. Trimming removed 4 bases from V and 7 bases from J; junction bases left unmatched: 9. Germline V gene data show CDR1 as SGDLS and CDR2 as YYNGEE. The CDR3 length is 16 residues. The entire variable domain, with the rest obtained from reference TRBV9 and TRBJ2-3, is as follows: DSGVTQTPKHLITATGQRVTLRCSPRSGDLSVYWYQQSLDQGLQFLIQYYNGEERAKGNILERFSAQQFPDLHSELNLSSLELGDSALYFCASSPSGLAGVYTQYFGPGTRLTVL.

The table lists this clone with a count of one. This sequence joins TRBV28 and TRBJ1-1; D gene unclear. Between the trimmed V and J ends, which lost 2 bases and 6 bases, there was a span of 13 bases. Germline values: CDR1 MDHEN, CDR2 SYDVKM. The CDR3 is made up of 14 amino acids. DNA for the CDR3: TGTGCCAGCAGTTTAGCCGGGTCGGTCTCTGAAGCTTTCTTT. Translation: CASSLAGSVSEAFF.

The J gene is TRBJ2-5, the V gene TRBV7-2, with 7 positions matching TRBD1. J gave up 5 bases and V 5 bases, and 11 bases lay outside the gene matches. CDR1 and CDR2 from the germline V gene are SGHTA and FQGNSA. CDR3 length: 15 residues. The CDR3: CASSLTGTPGETQYF. In DNA form, the CDR3 reads TGTGCCAGCAGCCTGACAGGGACCCCCGGGGAGACCCAGTACTTC.

CDR3 in DNA: TGTGCCAGCAGCTTGGGGACAACCGATTCACCCCTCCACTTT. Translating it yields CASSLGTTDSPLHF. The chain uses TRBV7-9 and TRBJ1-6; D might be TRBD1 (6 bases). V was clipped by 3 bases and J by 8 bases, with 11 bases between them. Germline CDR1 SEHNR, CDR2 FQNEAQ (reference sequence). This CDR3 contains 14 residues.

The rearrangement links TRBV11-2 to TRBJ1-1, with D perhaps matching TRBD1 (5 bases). CDR3 length equals 18 residues. Trimming removed 0 bases from V and 1 base from J, with 18 bases in between. Per the germline V gene, CDR1 is SGHAT and CDR2 is FQNNGV. The CDR3 spells CASSLDRWSRQWNTEAFF. The CDR3 DNA follows: TGTGCCAGCAGCTTAGATAGATGGTCGCGACAGTGGAACACTGAAGCTTTCTTT.

The genes are TRBV19 and TRBJ2-2, with D possibly matching TRBD2 (7 bases). The CDR3 contains 19 residues. Per the germline V gene, CDR1 is LNHDA and CDR2 is SQIVND (reference sequence). V was clipped by 2 bases and J by 2 bases, with 21 bases between them. This chain's CDR3 is CASSIKWGGPATNTGELFF. The CDR3 DNA sequence: TGTGCCAGTAGTATAAAGTGGGGGGGCCCGGCTACCAACACCGGGGAGCTGTTTTTT.

The genes are TRBV18 and TRBJ1-4, with D perhaps matching TRBD1 (6 bases). The ends were cut back, 4 bases at V and 4 bases at J, with 16 bases in the middle. Germline V CDR1 and CDR2: KGHSH, LQKENI. CDR3 length: 16 residues. In DNA form, the CDR3 reads TGTGCCAGCTCACGAAATCGAGGGGGAATTAATGAAAAACTGTTTTTT. Encoded protein: CASSRNRGGINEKLFF.

This clone was seen just once. This chain links TRBV4-1 with TRBJ2-1; D gene uncertain. With 0 bases removed from V and 8 bases from J, the gap between germline ends came to 5 bases. Germline V gene sequence: CDR1 MGHRA, CDR2 YSYEKL. This CDR3 spans 12 amino acids. The CDR3 region is CASSQDGYEQFF. In nucleotides, the CDR3 is TGCGCCAGCAGCCAAGACGGTTATGAGCAGTTCTTC.

The chain couples TRBV4-3 to TRBJ2-2; 8 nucleotides agree with TRBD1. The CDR3 is 14 amino acids. The V and J ends lost 4 bases and 5 bases, in that order; junction bases with no gene match: 3. Germline values: CDR1 LGHNA, CDR2 YSLEER. CDR3 DNA: TGCGCCAGCAGCCCGTACAGGGGGACCGGGGAGCTGTTTTTT. Its protein product is CASSPYRGTGELFF.

This chain uses TRBV7-2 with TRBJ2-4, with 12 bases matching TRBD2. Germline CDR1 is SGHTA and CDR2 is FQGNSA. V lost 5 bases and J lost 8; bases outside the gene matches: 4. CDR3 length equals 14 residues. CDR3 sequence reads: CASSPASGGDIQYF. The CDR3 nucleotides read TGTGCCAGCAGCCCGGCTAGCGGGGGGGACATTCAGTACTTC. Complete variable domain (other parts from reference TRBV7-2 and TRBJ2-4): GAGVSQSPSNKVTEKGKDVELRCDPISGHTALYWYRQSLGQGLEFLIYFQGNSAPDKSGLPSDRFSAERTGGSVSTLTIQRTQQEDSAVYLCASSPASGGDIQYFGAGTRLSVL.

V usage is TRBV18 and J usage is TRBJ2-2, with D perhaps TRBD1 (6 bases). The V and J ends lost 6 bases and 0 bases respectively, with 14 bases between them. In germline, CDR1 is KGHSH, CDR2 LQKENI. CDR3 size: 16 residues. CDR3 bases: TGTGCCAGCTCGCTGTGGGGACACCCGAACACCGGGGAGCTGTTTTTT. Its protein is CASSLWGHPNTGELFF.

The V and J genes are TRBV7-9 and TRBJ1-4; D uncertain. Germline CDR1 SEHNR, CDR2 FQNEAQ (reference sequence). Trimming pared 1 base from V and 5 bases from J, leaving 8 bases between. The CDR3 totals 14 residues. The DNA for the CDR3 is TGTGCCAGCAGCTTAGTGCAGAACAATGAAAAACTGTTTTTT. Translating it yields CASSLVQNNEKLFF. Complete variable domain (other parts from reference TRBV7-9 and TRBJ1-4): DTGVSQNPRHKITKRGQNVTFRCDPISEHNRLYWYRQTLGQGPEFLTYFQNEAQLEKSRLLSDRFSAERPKGSFSTLEIQRTEQGDSAMYLCASSLVQNNEKLFFGSGTQLSVL.

The J gene is TRBJ2-7, the V gene TRBV5-8; TRBD2 aligns across 13 bases. The CDR3 runs to 15 residues. In germline, CDR1 is SGHTS, CDR2 YDEGEE. With 4 bases clipped from V and 7 bases from J, the junction kept 8 bases outside the gene matches. CDR3 in amino acids: CASSLGLAGNEEQYF. The CDR3 DNA reads TGTGCCAGCAGCCTGGGACTAGCGGGGAATGAAGAGCAGTACTTC.

Comment on this clone: The same CDR3 also results from other DNA sequences found in this sample. The rearrangement uses TRBV18 and TRBJ1-1, with unresolved D. The germline CDR1 and CDR2 sequences are KGHSH and LQKENI. Trimming removed 6 bases at V and 0 bases at J, with 8 bases between. CDR3 length: 13 residues. The CDR3 region is CASSQVMNTEAFF. As DNA, the CDR3 is TGTGCCAGCTCCCAGGTCATGAACACTGAAGCTTTCTTT.

The chain carries TRBV27 and TRBJ1-6, with no clear D. The CDR3 is made up of 16 amino acids. With 0 bases removed from V and 2 bases from J, the gap between germline ends came to 8 bases. Germline V gene lookup returns CDR1 MNHEY and CDR2 SMNVEV (reference sequence). The CDR3 is CASSLSRGAYNSPLHF. CDR3 DNA sequence: TGTGCCAGCAGTTTATCCCGAGGCGCCTATAATTCACCCCTCCACTTT.